This T cell receptor (beta chain) was obtained from a study of T cells in localized non-small cell lung cancer. Study-level results: Among blood samples, higher T cell density accompanied longer overall survival. Measurement of T cell clonality placed uninvolved adjacent lung highest, above the level in tumor. Adjacent lung had a median roughly 61 of the 100 largest tumor clones. Sequence data derive from only one tumor region, so heterogeneity remains possible.

Data came from immunoSEQ multiplex PCR; TCRdb stores just in-frame clones and leaves some out. The table records around 100,000 clones, about 91% of them present only once. The trim removed 3 bases at V and 9 bases at J, leaving 4 bases unmatched. The CDR3 sequence is 14 residues long. Germline-derived CDR1 and CDR2 are SEHNR and FQNEAQ (reference sequence). Turning to this clone: The antigen is unknown.

The clonotype originates from a man aged 35-75 years with stage I squamous cell lung carcinoma. This chain links TRBV7-9 with TRBJ1-6, with TRBD1 matching 8 bases. The sample consisted of peripheral blood, taken before any cancer treatment. The CDR3 sequence: CASSFLTGVSPLHF. The CDR3 bases are TGTGCCAGCAGCTTTCTGACAGGGGTTTCACCCCTCCACTTT.